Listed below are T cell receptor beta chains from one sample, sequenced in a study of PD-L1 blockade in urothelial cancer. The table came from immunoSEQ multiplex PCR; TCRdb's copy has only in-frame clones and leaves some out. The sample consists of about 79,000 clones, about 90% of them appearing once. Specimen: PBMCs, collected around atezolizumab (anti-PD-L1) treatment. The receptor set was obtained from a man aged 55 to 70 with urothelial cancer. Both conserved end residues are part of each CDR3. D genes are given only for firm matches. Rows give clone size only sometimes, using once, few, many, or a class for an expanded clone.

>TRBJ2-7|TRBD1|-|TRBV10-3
CAISPSGTVTYEQYF
TGTGCCATCAGTCCCTCCGGGACAGTAACCTACGAGCAGTACTTC
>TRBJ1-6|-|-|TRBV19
CASRTDRRSPLHF
TGTGCCAGTAGAACCGACAGGAGGTCACCCCTCCACTTT
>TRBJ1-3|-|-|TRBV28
CASSSSKIITAGNTIYF
TGTGCCAGCAGTTCCTCCAAAATTATAACAGCTGGAAACACCATATATTTT
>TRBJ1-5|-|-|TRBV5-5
CASSLGLGREGAQHF
TGTGCCAGCAGCTTGGGTCTCGGCAGGGAAGGAGCCCAGCATTTT
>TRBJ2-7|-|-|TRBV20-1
CSARAAREQYF
TGCAGTGCTAGAGCGGCCAGGGAGCAGTACTTC
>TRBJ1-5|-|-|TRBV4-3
CASSPLVGAGQPQHF
TGCGCCAGCAGCCCCCTCGTAGGGGCGGGACAGCCCCAGCATTTT
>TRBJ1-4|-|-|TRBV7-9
CASSNSGTKNEKLFF
TGTGCCAGCAGCAACTCCGGGACAAAAAACGAAAAACTGTTTTTT
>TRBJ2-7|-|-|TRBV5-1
CASSLEQSYEQYF
TGCGCCAGCAGCTTAGAACAGTCCTACGAGCAGTACTTC
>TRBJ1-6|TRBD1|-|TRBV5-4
CASSSTGVRRESPLHF
TGTGCCAGCAGCTCAACAGGGGTCAGACGGGAGTCACCCCTCCACTTT
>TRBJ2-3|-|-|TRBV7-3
CASSPSRGTDTQYF
TGTGCCAGCAGCCCTTCCCGGGGGACAGATACGCAGTATTTT
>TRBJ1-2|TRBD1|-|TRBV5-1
CASSPQGAGQGGYTF
TGCGCCAGCAGCCCACAGGGGGCGGGTCAAGGTGGCTACACCTTC
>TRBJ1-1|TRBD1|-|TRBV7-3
CASSPTGGTEAFF
TGTGCCAGCAGCCCAACAGGGGGCACTGAAGCTTTCTTT
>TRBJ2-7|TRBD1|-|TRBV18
CASSPPRQGVHYEQYF
TGTGCCAGCTCACCACCGCGACAGGGGGTGCACTACGAGCAGTACTTC
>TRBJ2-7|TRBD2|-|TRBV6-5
CASSVQRGSSYEQYF
TGTGCCAGCAGTGTTCAGCGGGGGAGCTCCTACGAGCAGTACTTC
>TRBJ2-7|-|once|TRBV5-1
CASQLGGRGDEQYF
TGCGCCAGCCAGCTTGGAGGCAGGGGCGACGAGCAGTACTTC
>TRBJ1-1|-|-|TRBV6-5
CASRRLRGEDTEAFF
TGTGCCAGCAGACGTCTACGGGGGGAGGACACTGAAGCTTTCTTT
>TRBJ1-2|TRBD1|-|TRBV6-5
CASNQDRDYTF
TGTGCCAGCAACCAAGACAGGGACTACACCTTC
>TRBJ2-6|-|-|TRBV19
CATSQGSGANVLTF
TGTGCCACTTCACAGGGTTCTGGGGCCAACGTCCTGACTTTC